This TCR beta chain appears in the sequencing data of a study of blood T cell repertoires in COVID-19. On the study more broadly: Sources were T cells, B-cell-depleted T cells, or PBMCs; the material itself was cDNA or gDNA.

Germline CDR1 SGHDT, CDR2 YYEEEE. The CDR3 has 13 amino acids. V lost 1 base, J lost 6 bases, and 10 bases lay in between. The data were produced by immunoSEQ multiplex PCR, yet TCRdb's version contains in-frame clones alone and is incomplete. The sample includes some 240,000 clones, 70% to 90% of them seen just once. The sequenced material came from PBMCs or T cells enriched from blood (not recorded which). The receptor comes from a woman aged 50 to 60 who had been exposed to COVID-19. The J gene is TRBJ1-1, the V gene TRBV5-6; D is unclear. The CDR3 DNA sequence: TGTGCCAGCAGCTTGTCGGGGATTTCTGAAGCTTTCTTT. Protein: CASSLSGISEAFF.